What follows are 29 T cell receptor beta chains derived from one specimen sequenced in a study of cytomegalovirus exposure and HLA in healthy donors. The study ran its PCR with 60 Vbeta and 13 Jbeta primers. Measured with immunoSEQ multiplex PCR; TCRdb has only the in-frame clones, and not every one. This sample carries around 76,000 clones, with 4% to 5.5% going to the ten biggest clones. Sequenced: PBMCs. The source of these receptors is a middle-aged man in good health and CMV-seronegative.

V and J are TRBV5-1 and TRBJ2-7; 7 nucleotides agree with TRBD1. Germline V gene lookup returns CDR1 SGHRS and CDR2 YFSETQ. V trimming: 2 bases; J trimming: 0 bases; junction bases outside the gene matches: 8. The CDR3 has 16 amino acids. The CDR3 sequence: CASSFDRGTASYEQYF. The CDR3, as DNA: TGCGCCAGCAGCTTTGACCGAGGGACAGCCTCCTACGAGCAGTACTTC.

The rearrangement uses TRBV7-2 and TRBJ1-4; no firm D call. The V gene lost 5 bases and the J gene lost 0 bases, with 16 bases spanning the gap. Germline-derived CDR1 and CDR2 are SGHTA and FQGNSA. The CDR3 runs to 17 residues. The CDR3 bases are TGTGCCAGCAGCCTGGAGGGTGTTGCAGCAACTAATGAAAAACTGTTTTTT. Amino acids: CASSLEGVAATNEKLFF. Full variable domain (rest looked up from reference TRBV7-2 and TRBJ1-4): GAGVSQSPSNKVTEKGKDVELRCDPISGHTALYWYRQSLGQGLEFLIYFQGNSAPDKSGLPSDRFSAERTGGSVSTLTIQRTQQEDSAVYLCASSLEGVAATNEKLFFGSGTQLSVL.

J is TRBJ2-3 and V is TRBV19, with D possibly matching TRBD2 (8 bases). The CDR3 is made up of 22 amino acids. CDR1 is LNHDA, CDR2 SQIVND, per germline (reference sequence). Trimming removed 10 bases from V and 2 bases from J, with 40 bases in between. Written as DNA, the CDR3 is TGTGCCATATCCCTGGACAGGTTTGGGTCTAGCACTAGCGGATTTTTCACAGATACGCAGTATTTT. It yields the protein CAISLDRFGSSTSGFFTDTQYF.

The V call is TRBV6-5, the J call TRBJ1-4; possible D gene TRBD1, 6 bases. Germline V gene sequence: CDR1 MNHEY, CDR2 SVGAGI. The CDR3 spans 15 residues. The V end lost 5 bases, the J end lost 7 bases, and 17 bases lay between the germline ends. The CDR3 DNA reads TGTGCCAGCAGTCTTCTGCGGGGGGGCGCTGAAAAACTGTTTTTT. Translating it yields CASSLLRGGAEKLFF.

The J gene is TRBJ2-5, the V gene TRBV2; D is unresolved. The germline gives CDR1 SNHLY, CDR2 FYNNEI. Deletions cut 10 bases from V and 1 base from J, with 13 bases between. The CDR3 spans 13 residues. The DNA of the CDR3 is TGTGCCATAAGCAGACAAATCCAAGAGACCCAGTACTTC. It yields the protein CAISRQIQETQYF.

In nucleotides, the CDR3 is TGTGCCAGCAGCGTCGACAGGGGCCAGCCCCAGCATTTT. This sequence encodes CASSVDRGQPQHF. The chain recombines TRBV7-2 with TRBJ1-5; 8 nucleotides agree with TRBD1. The V gene's germline CDR1 is SGHTA and CDR2 FQGNSA. V shed 5 bases, J shed 7 bases, and the junction held 4 bases outside the gene matches. The CDR3 extends over 13 amino acids.

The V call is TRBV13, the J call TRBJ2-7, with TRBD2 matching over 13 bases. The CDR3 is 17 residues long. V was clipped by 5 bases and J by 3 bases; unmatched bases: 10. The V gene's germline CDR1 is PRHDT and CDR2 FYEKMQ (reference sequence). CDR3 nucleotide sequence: TGTGCCAGCAGCGCCAGACTAGCGGGGGGTTATTACTACGAGCAGTACTTC. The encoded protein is CASSARLAGGYYYEQYF.

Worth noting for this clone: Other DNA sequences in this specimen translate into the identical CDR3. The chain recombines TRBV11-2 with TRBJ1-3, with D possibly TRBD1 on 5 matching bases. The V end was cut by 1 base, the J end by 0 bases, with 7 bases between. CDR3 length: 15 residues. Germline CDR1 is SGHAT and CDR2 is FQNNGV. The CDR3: CASSLAGGSGNTIYF. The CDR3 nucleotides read TGTGCCAGCAGCTTAGCCGGGGGCTCTGGAAACACCATATATTTT.

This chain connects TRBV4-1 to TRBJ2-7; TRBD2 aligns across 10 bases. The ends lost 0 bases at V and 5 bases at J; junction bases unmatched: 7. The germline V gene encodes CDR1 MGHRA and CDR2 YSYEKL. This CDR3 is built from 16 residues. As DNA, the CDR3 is TGCGCCAGCAGCCAAGATCGGGCTAGCGGGAGTGACGAGCAGTACTTC. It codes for CASSQDRASGSDEQYF.

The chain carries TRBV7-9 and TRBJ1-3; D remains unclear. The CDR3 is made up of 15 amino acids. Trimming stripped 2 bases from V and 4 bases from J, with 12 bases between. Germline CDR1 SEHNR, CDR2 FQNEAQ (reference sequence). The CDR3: CASSLMRAAGNTIYF. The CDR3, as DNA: TGTGCCAGCAGCTTAATGAGGGCTGCCGGAAACACCATATATTTT.

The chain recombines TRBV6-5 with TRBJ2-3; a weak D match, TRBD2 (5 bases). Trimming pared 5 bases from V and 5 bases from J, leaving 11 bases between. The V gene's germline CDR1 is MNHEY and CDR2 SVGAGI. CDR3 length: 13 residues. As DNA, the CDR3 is TGTGCCAGCAGTCGGGCGGGCATAGATACGCAGTATTTT. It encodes CASSRAGIDTQYF.

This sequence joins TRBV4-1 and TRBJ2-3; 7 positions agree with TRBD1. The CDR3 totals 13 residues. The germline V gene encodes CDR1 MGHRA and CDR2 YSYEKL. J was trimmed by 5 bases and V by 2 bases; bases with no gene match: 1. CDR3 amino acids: CASSQSGGDTQYF. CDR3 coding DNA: TGCGCCAGCAGCCAATCAGGGGGAGATACGCAGTATTTT.

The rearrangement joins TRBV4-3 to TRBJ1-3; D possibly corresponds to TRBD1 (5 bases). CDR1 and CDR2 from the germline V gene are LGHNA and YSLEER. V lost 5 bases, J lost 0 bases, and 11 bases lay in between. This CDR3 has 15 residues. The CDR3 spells CASSYDRGSGNTIYF. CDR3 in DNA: TGCGCCAGCAGCTACGACAGAGGCTCTGGAAACACCATATATTTT.

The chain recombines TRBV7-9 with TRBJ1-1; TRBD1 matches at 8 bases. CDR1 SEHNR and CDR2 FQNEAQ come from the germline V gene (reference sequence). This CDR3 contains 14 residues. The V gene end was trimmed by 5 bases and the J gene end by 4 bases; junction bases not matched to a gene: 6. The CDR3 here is CASSRDRGLTEAFF. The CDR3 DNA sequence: TGTGCCAGCAGCCGAGACAGGGGCCTCACTGAAGCTTTCTTT.

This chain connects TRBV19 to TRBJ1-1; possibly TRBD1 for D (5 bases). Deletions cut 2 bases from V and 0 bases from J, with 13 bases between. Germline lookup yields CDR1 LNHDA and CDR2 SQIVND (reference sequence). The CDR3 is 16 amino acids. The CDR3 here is CASSITGRGVNTEAFF. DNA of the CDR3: TGTGCCAGTAGTATAACTGGTCGGGGGGTGAACACTGAAGCTTTCTTT.

CDR3 DNA: TGCGCCAGCAAGACAGGGAAGATGAACACTGAAGCTTTCTTT. The encoded protein is CASKTGKMNTEAFF. The J gene is TRBJ1-1, the V gene TRBV10-2, with 7 bases lining up with TRBD1. This CDR3 contains 14 residues. The V segment lost 7 bases and the J segment 0 bases; nucleotides outside the gene matches: 5. CDR1 is WSHSY and CDR2 is SAAADI in the germline V gene.

The CDR3: CASSPGQGAIYEQYF. CDR3 sequence (DNA): TGTGCCAGCAGCCCCGGACAGGGGGCTATCTACGAGCAGTACTTC. The chain has TRBV11-3 and TRBJ2-7; 11 nucleotides align to TRBD1. V lost 5 bases and J lost 3; bases outside the gene matches: 6. This CDR3 comprises 15 residues. Germline-derived CDR1 and CDR2 are SGHNT and YENEEA.

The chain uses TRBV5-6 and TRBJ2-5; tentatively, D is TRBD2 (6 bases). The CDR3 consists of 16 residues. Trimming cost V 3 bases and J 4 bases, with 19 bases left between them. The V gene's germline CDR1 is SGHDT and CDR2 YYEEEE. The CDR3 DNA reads TGTGCCAGCAGCTACCGGGCCCGCGGGATTGGAGAGACCCAGTACTTC. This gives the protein CASSYRARGIGETQYF.

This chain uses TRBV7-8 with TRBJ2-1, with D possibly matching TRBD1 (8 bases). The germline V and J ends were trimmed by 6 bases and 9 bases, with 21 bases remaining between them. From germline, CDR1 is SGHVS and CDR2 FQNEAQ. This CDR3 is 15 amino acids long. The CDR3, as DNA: TGTGCCAGCAGTCTGGGGACAGGTCCGGGGGGTGAGCAGTTCTTC. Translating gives CASSLGTGPGGEQFF.

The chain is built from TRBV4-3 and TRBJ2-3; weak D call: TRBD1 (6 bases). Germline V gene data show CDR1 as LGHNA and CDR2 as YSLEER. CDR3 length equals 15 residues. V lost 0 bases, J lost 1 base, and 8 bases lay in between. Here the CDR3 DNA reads TGCGCCAGCAGCCAAGAGACAGGTGGCACAGATACGCAGTATTTT. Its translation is CASSQETGGTDTQYF.

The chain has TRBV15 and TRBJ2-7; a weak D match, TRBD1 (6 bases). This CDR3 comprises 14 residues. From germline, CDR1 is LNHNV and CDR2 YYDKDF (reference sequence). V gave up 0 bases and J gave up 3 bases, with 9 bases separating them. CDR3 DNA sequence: TGTGCCACCAGCAGAGATAGGACAGACTACGAGCAGTACTTC. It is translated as CATSRDRTDYEQYF.

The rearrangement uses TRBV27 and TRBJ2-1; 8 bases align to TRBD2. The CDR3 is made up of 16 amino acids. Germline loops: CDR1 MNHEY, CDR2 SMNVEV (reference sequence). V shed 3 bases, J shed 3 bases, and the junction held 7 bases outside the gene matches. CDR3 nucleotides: TGTGCCAGCAGTTTGGTAGGGACTAGTCGCTACAATGAGCAGTTCTTC. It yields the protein CASSLVGTSRYNEQFF.

The CDR3 DNA reads TGTGCCAGCAGCTTAGAAATGGGGACTAGCGGGAACTACAATGAGCAGTTCTTC. Encoded protein: CASSLEMGTSGNYNEQFF. V is TRBV11-2 and J is TRBJ2-1, with 13 nucleotides matching TRBD2. CDR3 length: 18 amino acids. Germline CDR1 is SGHAT and CDR2 is FQNNGV. V dropped 0 bases and J dropped 3; count of bases not matched to a gene: 5. The full variable domain, its missing parts supplied by reference TRBV11-2 and TRBJ2-1, is EAGVAQSPRYKIIEKRQSVAFWCNPISGHATLYWYQQILGQGPKLLIQFQNNGVVDDSQLPKDRFSAERLKGVDSTLKIQPAKLEDSAVYLCASSLEMGTSGNYNEQFFGPGTRLTVL.

CDR3 residues: CASSWTGGSTDTQYF. CDR3 sequence (DNA): TGTGCCAGCAGCTGGACAGGGGGTAGCACAGATACGCAGTATTTT. The chain has TRBV11-2 and TRBJ2-3, with 10 bases lining up with TRBD1. V lost 4 bases, J lost 0 bases, and 1 base stayed unmatched. This CDR3 is 15 amino acids long. Per germline, CDR1 SGHAT and CDR2 FQNNGV.

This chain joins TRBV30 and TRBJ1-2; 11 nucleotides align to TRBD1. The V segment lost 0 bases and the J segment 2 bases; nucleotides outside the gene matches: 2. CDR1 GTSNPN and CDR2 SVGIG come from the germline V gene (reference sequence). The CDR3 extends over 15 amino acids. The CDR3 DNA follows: TGTGCCTGGAGTGTAGGGACAGGGGGAAACTATGGCTACACCTTC. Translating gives CAWSVGTGGNYGYTF.

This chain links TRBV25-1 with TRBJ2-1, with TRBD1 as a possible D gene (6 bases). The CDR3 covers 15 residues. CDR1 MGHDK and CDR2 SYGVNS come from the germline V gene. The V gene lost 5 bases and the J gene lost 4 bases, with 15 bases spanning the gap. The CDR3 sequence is CASSLTGDIYNEQFF. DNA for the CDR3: TGTGCCAGCAGTCTAACTGGGGACATTTACAATGAGCAGTTCTTC.

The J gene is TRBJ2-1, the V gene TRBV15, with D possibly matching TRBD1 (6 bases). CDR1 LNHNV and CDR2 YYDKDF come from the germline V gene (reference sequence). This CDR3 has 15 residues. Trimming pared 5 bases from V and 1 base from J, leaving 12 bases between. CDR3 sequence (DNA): TGTGCCACCAGCGCCGGACAGAATTCCTACAATGAGCAGTTCTTC. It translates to CATSAGQNSYNEQFF.

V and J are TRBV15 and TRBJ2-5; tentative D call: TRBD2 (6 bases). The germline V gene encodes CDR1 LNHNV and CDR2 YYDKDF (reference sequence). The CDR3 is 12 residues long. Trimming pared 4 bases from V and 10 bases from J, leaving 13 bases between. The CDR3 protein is CATSTLTSFQYF. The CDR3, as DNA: TGTGCCACCAGCACCCTAACTAGCTTCCAGTACTTC.

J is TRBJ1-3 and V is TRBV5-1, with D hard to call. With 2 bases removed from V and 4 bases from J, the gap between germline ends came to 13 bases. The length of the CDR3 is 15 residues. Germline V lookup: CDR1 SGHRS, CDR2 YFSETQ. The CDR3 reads CASSFGLNAGNTIYF. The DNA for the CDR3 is TGCGCCAGCAGCTTCGGTCTCAATGCGGGAAACACCATATATTTT. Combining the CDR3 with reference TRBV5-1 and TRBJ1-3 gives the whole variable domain KAGVTQTPRYLIKTRGQQVTLSCSPISGHRSVSWYQQTPGQGLQFLFEYFSETQRNKGNFPGRFSGRQFSNSRSEMNVSTLELGDSALYLCASSFGLNAGNTIYFGEGSWLTVV.